The source of this TCR beta chain is a study of patients and donors after allogeneic stem cell transplantation. TCRdb called the RT-PCR reads again in MiXCR, with one record for every CDR3 protein. Among roughly 940,000 distinct CDR3 sequences listed, under 20% were seen once. The V gene end was trimmed by 5 bases and the J gene end by 3 bases; junction bases not matched to a gene: 1. CDR1 SQVTM and CDR2 ANQGSEA come from the germline V gene. This CDR3 is 12 amino acids long. This sequence was found in a human donor who was either an allogeneic HSCT recipient or a stem cell or donor lymphocyte infusion donor (not recorded which). It is not recorded whose cells these are; they may come from a transplant donor. Sequenced material: blood, either unsorted or a sorted T cell fraction (not recorded which). The V call is TRBV29-1, the J call TRBJ1-3; 7 bases line up with TRBD1. The CDR3 DNA follows: TGCAGCGTTAGGGACAGTGGAAACACCATATATTTT. It is translated as CSVRDSGNTIYF. Full variable domain (remainder filled in from reference TRBV29-1 and TRBJ1-3): SAVISQKPSRDICQRGTSLTIQCQVDSQVTMMFWYRQQPGQSLTLIATANQGSEATYESGFVIDKFPISRPNLTFSTLTVSNMSPEDSSIYLCSVRDSGNTIYFGEGSWLTVV.